Shown below are 30 T cell receptor beta chains from a single sample sequenced in a study of radiotherapy plus CTLA-4 blockade in lung cancer (dated by TCRdb to 2017 to 2018). Libraries were prepared through the immunoSEQ multiplex PCR assay. Not all clones reach the TCRdb copy of this immuneACCESS table, which keeps in-frame sequences only. Checked studies attribute under half of the gap to unresolved V genes and leave the rest unexplained. This sample is represented by over 95,000 clones; 60% to 75% of them were singletons. The top ten hold around 2.7% of the sample. The sample here was peripheral blood, taken from a patient treated with radiotherapy plus ipilimumab. The receptors derive from a human donor with non-small cell lung cancer who had a partial response to radiotherapy plus ipilimumab. Some clones in this sample may be carry-over from other donors' samples.

This chain uses TRBV7-2 with TRBJ2-3, with 8 bases matching TRBD2. J was trimmed by 1 base and V by 1 base; bases with no gene match: 4. The CDR3 contains 16 residues. Looked up from germline, CDR1 is SGHTA and CDR2 is FQGNSA. The CDR3 loop is CASSLGRSGGTDTQYF. CDR3 DNA: TGTGCCAGCAGCTTAGGTCGTAGCGGGGGCACAGATACGCAGTATTTT.

The chain combines TRBV30 with TRBJ1-1; maybe TRBD1 (6 bases). Looked up from germline, CDR1 is GTSNPN and CDR2 is SVGIG (reference sequence). The CDR3 extends over 13 amino acids. Trimming removed 4 bases from V and 2 bases from J, with 11 bases in between. CDR3 protein: CAWIGQINTEAFF. DNA of the CDR3: TGTGCCTGGATAGGACAGATTAACACTGAAGCTTTCTTT.

The chain has TRBV6-5 and TRBJ1-5; no definite D call. The CDR3 covers 13 residues. Germline-derived CDR1 and CDR2 are MNHEY and SVGAGI. Trimming removed 8 bases from V and 7 bases from J, with 15 bases in between. CDR3 bases: TGTGCCAGCCTTCTGGGCCCTGCGCAGCCCCAGCATTTT. Protein: CASLLGPAQPQHF.

J is TRBJ2-1 and V is TRBV4-1; D unclear. This CDR3 has 15 amino acids. The germline V gene encodes CDR1 MGHRA and CDR2 YSYEKL. V lost 4 bases to trimming and J lost 0 bases, with 10 bases between them. Here the CDR3 reads CASSRIESSYNEQFF. DNA for the CDR3: TGCGCCAGCAGCCGTATTGAGAGCTCCTACAATGAGCAGTTCTTC.

The chain couples TRBV10-3 to TRBJ2-1; 9 positions match TRBD2. The CDR3 consists of 13 residues. Trimming cost V 9 bases and J 7 bases; bases outside gene matches: 7. Germline values: CDR1 ENHRY, CDR2 SYGVKD. CDR3 in DNA: TGTGCCATGGGACTAGCAAAGGAAAATGAGCAGTTCTTC. Translating gives CAMGLAKENEQFF.

V gene TRBV19 combines with J gene TRBJ2-5, with a tentative D call TRBD2 (7 bases). The CDR3 is 19 amino acids. Germline V gene data show CDR1 as LNHDA and CDR2 as SQIVND (reference sequence). V was shortened by 2 bases and J by 2 bases, with 24 bases between the two germline ends. The CDR3 here is CASSIQGVNGGGGQETQYF. The DNA for the CDR3 is TGTGCCAGTAGTATACAGGGAGTGAACGGGGGAGGGGGGCAAGAGACCCAGTACTTC. Drawing the rest from reference TRBV19 and TRBJ2-5, the complete variable domain is DGGITQSPKYLFRKEGQNVTLSCEQNLNHDAMYWYRQDPGQGLRLIYYSQIVNDFQKGDIAEGYSVSREKKESFPLTVTSAQKNPTAFYLCASSIQGVNGGGGQETQYFGPGTRLLVL.

This clone was observed a few times. The V call is TRBV7-6, the J call TRBJ2-6; D possibly corresponds to TRBD2 (5 bases). There are 17 residues in the CDR3. Germline V gene lookup returns CDR1 SGHVS and CDR2 FNYEAQ. The V gene lost 5 bases and the J gene lost 4 bases, with 18 bases spanning the gap. CDR3 DNA sequence: TGTGCCAGCAGCGTATGGACTTCGCCTTTAGGGGCCAACGTCCTGACTTTC. Protein sequence: CASSVWTSPLGANVLTF. The full variable domain, in which reference TRBV7-6 and TRBJ2-6 provide the parts outside the CDR3, is GAGVSQSPRYKVTKRGQDVALRCDPISGHVSLYWYRQALGQGPEFLTYFNYEAQQDKSGLPNDRFSAERPEGSISTLTIQRTEQRDSAMYRCASSVWTSPLGANVLTFGAGSRLTVL.

Within the sample, this clone is medium-sized (0.01 to 0.1%). The gene calls are TRBV28 and TRBJ1-1; 9 nucleotides align to TRBD1. CDR1 and CDR2 from the germline V gene are MDHEN and SYDVKM. The CDR3 contains 16 residues. V lost 1 base to trimming and J lost 3 bases; unmatched junction nucleotides: 6. The CDR3: CASSLSRGQGDTEAFF. The CDR3 region has the DNA TGTGCCAGCAGTTTATCCCGGGGACAGGGCGACACTGAAGCTTTCTTT.

The chain has TRBV28 and TRBJ1-1; 7 nucleotides line up with TRBD1. In germline, CDR1 is MDHEN, CDR2 SYDVKM. The CDR3 consists of 15 residues. V dropped 4 bases and J dropped 3; count of bases not matched to a gene: 8. The chain's CDR3 is CASSSSPRGHTEAFF. The CDR3 region has the DNA TGTGCCAGCAGTTCATCCCCTAGGGGGCACACTGAAGCTTTCTTT. Variable domain in full (rest from reference TRBV28 and TRBJ1-1): DVKVTQSSRYLVKRTGEKVFLECVQDMDHENMFWYRQDPGLGLRLIYFSYDVKMKEKGDIPEGYSVSREKKERFSLILESASTNQTSMYLCASSSSPRGHTEAFFGQGTRLTVV.

The rearrangement joins TRBV28 to TRBJ2-7, with a weak D call TRBD1 (6 bases). Trimming took 4 bases from V and 3 from J, leaving 10 bases between them. The CDR3 has 13 amino acids. Germline-derived CDR1 and CDR2 are MDHEN and SYDVKM. CDR3 DNA sequence: TGTGCCAGCAGTTCAGGGGACCGCTACGAGCAGTACTTC. This gives the protein CASSSGDRYEQYF. The whole variable domain, filled in from reference TRBV28 and TRBJ2-7, reads DVKVTQSSRYLVKRTGEKVFLECVQDMDHENMFWYRQDPGLGLRLIYFSYDVKMKEKGDIPEGYSVSREKKERFSLILESASTNQTSMYLCASSSGDRYEQYFGPGTRLTVT.

The chain couples TRBV14 to TRBJ2-2, with D maybe TRBD1 (6 bases). The ends were cut back, 1 base at V and 6 bases at J, with 15 bases in the middle. CDR3 length: 16 residues. Germline lookup yields CDR1 SGHDN and CDR2 FVKESK. In nucleotides, the CDR3 is TGTGCCAGCAGCCAAGTTCAGGGGTGGTTCGCCGGGGAGCTGTTTTTT. This sequence encodes CASSQVQGWFAGELFF.

This clone is deemed medium-sized. V is TRBV5-1 and J is TRBJ1-1; D not certain. The CDR3 runs 15 residues. Trimming cost V 2 bases and J 1 base, with 12 bases left between them. Germline V gene sequence: CDR1 SGHRS, CDR2 YFSETQ. CDR3 sequence (DNA): TGCGCCAGCAGCTTCGACACTCAACCGAACACTGAAGCTTTCTTT. Its translation: CASSFDTQPNTEAFF.

The V gene is TRBV15, the J gene TRBJ2-3; 8 bases line up with TRBD2. Germline CDR1 LNHNV, CDR2 YYDKDF (reference sequence). V was pared by 0 bases and J by 4 bases, with 6 bases of the junction left unmatched. This CDR3 spans 16 amino acids. The CDR3 loop reads CATSRDPIAGSDTQYF. The CDR3 nucleotides read TGTGCCACCAGCAGAGACCCAATAGCGGGATCAGATACGCAGTATTTT.

This chain links TRBV18 with TRBJ2-1; the D is unclear. This CDR3 region has 12 residues. The germline CDR1 and CDR2 sequences are KGHSH and LQKENI. V lost 2 bases, J lost 7 bases, and 6 bases lay in between. This CDR3 reads CASSPNTNEQFF. In nucleotides, the CDR3 is TGTGCCAGCTCACCAAATACAAATGAGCAGTTCTTC.

The V gene is TRBV18, the J gene TRBJ1-3; TRBD1 might be the D (5 bases). The V end lost 0 bases, the J end lost 9 bases, and 12 bases lay between the germline ends. In germline, CDR1 is KGHSH, CDR2 LQKENI. This CDR3 spans 14 amino acids. The CDR3 spells CASSPPGGTTTIYF. DNA of the CDR3: TGTGCCAGCTCACCACCGGGGGGGACGACCACCATATATTTT.

The chain employs TRBV10-1 and TRBJ1-2; D is perhaps TRBD1 (5 bases). The CDR3 length is 16 residues. Germline CDR1 is WNHNN and CDR2 is SYGVQD (reference sequence). V lost 0 bases to trimming and J lost 6 bases, with 17 bases between them. The CDR3 nucleotides read TGCGCCAGCAGTGAGTCGACTCGCAGGGCCCCACATGGCTACACCTTC. Translation gives CASSESTRRAPHGYTF.

This chain uses TRBV5-1 with TRBJ2-5; 10 positions match TRBD2. Germline V gene sequence: CDR1 SGHRS, CDR2 YFSETQ. J lost 2 bases, V lost 2 bases, and 0 bases had no gene match. This CDR3 comprises 14 residues. This CDR3 is CASSLLAGQETQYF. CDR3 DNA sequence: TGCGCCAGCAGCTTACTAGCGGGACAAGAGACCCAGTACTTC.

The chain carries TRBV7-9 and TRBJ2-5, with TRBD2 matching over 9 bases. V dropped 4 bases and J dropped 5; count of bases not matched to a gene: 20. Germline CDR1 SEHNR, CDR2 FQNEAQ (reference sequence). The CDR3 covers 19 residues. The CDR3 loop reads CASSSGRVRKRGVNETQYF. The CDR3 nucleotides read TGTGCCAGCAGCTCCGGGCGGGTCCGGAAGCGGGGGGTTAACGAGACCCAGTACTTC.

This chain joins TRBV28 and TRBJ1-1; 8 bases map to TRBD1. Trimming at V came to 6 bases and at J to 1 base, leaving 4 bases not matched to a gene. This CDR3 is 14 amino acids long. Germline values: CDR1 MDHEN, CDR2 SYDVKM. Written as DNA, the CDR3 is TGTGCCAGCAGACCGACAGGGGAGAACACTGAAGCTTTCTTT. The encoded protein is CASRPTGENTEAFF.

This rearrangement joins TRBV2 to TRBJ1-6, with TRBD1 identical over 8 bases. This CDR3 contains 14 residues. V trimming: 7 bases; J trimming: 7 bases; junction bases outside the gene matches: 6. Germline-derived CDR1 and CDR2 are SNHLY and FYNNEI. CDR3 amino acids: CASIQDRANSPLHF. The CDR3, as DNA: TGTGCCAGCATTCAGGACAGGGCGAATTCACCCCTCCACTTT. Drawing the rest from reference TRBV2 and TRBJ1-6, the complete variable domain is EPEVTQTPSHQVTQMGQEVILRCVPISNHLYFYWYRQILGQKVEFLVSFYNNEISEKSEIFDDQFSVERPDGSNFTLKIRSTKLEDSAMYFCASIQDRANSPLHFGNGTRLTVT.

The chain links TRBV6-5 to TRBJ2-7, with 12 positions matching TRBD1. The CDR3 has 15 residues. Germline V lookup: CDR1 MNHEY, CDR2 SVGAGI. With V trimmed by 5 bases and J by 2 bases, 4 bases remained unmatched. In nucleotides, the CDR3 is TGTGCCAGCAGTCCGGGACAGGGGGCCACCTACGAGCAGTACTTC. It encodes CASSPGQGATYEQYF.

In DNA, the CDR3 is TGTGCCAGCAGCTTGGGGGAGACCTCAGTAACCCAAGAGACCCAGTACTTC. It codes for CASSLGETSVTQETQYF. The chain is built from TRBV5-6 and TRBJ2-5; D possibly corresponds to TRBD2 (5 bases). V lost 0 bases and J 1 base, leaving 16 bases between the germline ends. Germline assignment: CDR1 SGHDT and CDR2 YYEEEE. The CDR3 length is 17 residues.

V is TRBV6-6 and J is TRBJ2-5; the D gene is possibly TRBD1 (5 bases). Germline V gives CDR1 MNHNY, CDR2 SVGAGI (reference sequence). The CDR3 spans 14 residues. Trimming took off 6 bases at V and 1 base at J, with 12 bases between the two ends. CDR3 bases: TGTGCCAGCAGGGGAAGGGGCTCCCAAGAGACCCAGTACTTC. Protein: CASRGRGSQETQYF.

V and J are TRBV28 and TRBJ2-5, with D unclear. This CDR3 has 18 amino acids. From germline, CDR1 is MDHEN and CDR2 SYDVKM. The V and J ends lost 2 bases and 3 bases respectively, with 22 bases between them. Here the CDR3 reads CASSLSGSTTPHKETQYF. Written as DNA, the CDR3 is TGTGCCAGCAGTTTAAGTGGCTCTACTACCCCCCACAAAGAGACCCAGTACTTC.

V gene TRBV14 combines with J gene TRBJ2-1; TRBD1 matches 7 bases. The CDR3 extends over 15 amino acids. Germline V gene lookup returns CDR1 SGHDN and CDR2 FVKESK. The trim removed 3 bases at V and 4 bases at J, leaving 6 bases unmatched. The CDR3 DNA is TGTGCCAGCAGCCAGTGGACAGGCCGTTACAATGAGCAGTTCTTC. Translated, it gives CASSQWTGRYNEQFF. Filled out from reference TRBV14 and TRBJ2-1, the complete variable domain reads EAGVTQFPSHSVIEKGQTVTLRCDPISGHDNLYWYRRVMGKEIKFLLHFVKESKQDESGMPNNRFLAERTGGTYSTLKVQPAELEDSGVYFCASSQWTGRYNEQFFGPGTRLTVL.

The V and J genes are TRBV6-1 and TRBJ1-1, with 9 bases matching TRBD1. Germline trimming cut 6 bases from V and 6 bases from J; bases unmatched to any gene: 8. The germline V gene has CDR1 MNHNS and CDR2 SASEGT. CDR3 length: 14 residues. The CDR3 spells CASRHNRGRAEAFF. Here the CDR3 DNA reads TGTGCCAGCAGACATAACAGGGGGCGGGCTGAAGCTTTCTTT.

By share, this clone ranks as medium-sized. V is TRBV27 and J is TRBJ2-7, with D perhaps TRBD2 (5 bases). There are 16 residues in the CDR3. CDR1 and CDR2 (germline): MNHEY, SMNVEV (reference sequence). Trimming left V 5 bases short and J 3 bases short, with 20 bases between. CDR3 sequence (DNA): TGTGCCAGCAGTCCCTACGCCAGCGGAGGACTCTACGAGCAGTACTTC. This encodes CASSPYASGGLYEQYF.

The chain carries TRBV11-2 and TRBJ2-7; maybe TRBD1 (6 bases). There are 17 residues in the CDR3. The germline gives CDR1 SGHAT, CDR2 FQNNGV. The V gene lost 0 bases and the J gene lost 5 bases, with 20 bases spanning the gap. CDR3 in amino acids: CASSLDRGFWQADEQYF. The CDR3 coding sequence is TGTGCCAGCAGCTTAGATAGGGGGTTTTGGCAGGCCGACGAGCAGTACTTC.

V usage is TRBV7-2 and J usage is TRBJ1-6, with TRBD1 matching 8 bases. CDR3 size: 17 residues. Germline values: CDR1 SGHTA, CDR2 FQGNSA. V shed 0 bases, J shed 9 bases, and the junction held 10 bases outside the gene matches. CDR3 sequence: CASSLAGAGTGFSPLHF. The CDR3 nucleotides are TGTGCCAGCAGCTTAGCTGGCGCCGGGACAGGATTTTCACCCCTCCACTTT.

The CDR3: CASSLGQYSPLHF. The CDR3 nucleotides read TGCGCCAGCAGCTTGGGACAGTATTCACCCCTCCACTTT. The chain recombines TRBV5-1 with TRBJ1-6; weak D call: TRBD1 (5 bases). V was trimmed by 0 bases and J by 8 bases, leaving 6 bases between them. CDR1 is SGHRS and CDR2 is YFSETQ in the germline V gene. The CDR3 is 13 residues long.